Each of the 2 T cell receptor beta chains below was sequenced from the same sample in a study of response to subunit inactivated influenza vaccine. TCRdb analysed the RT-PCR reads with MiXCR anew, one entry per CDR3 protein. The table shows fewer than 350,000 distinct CDR3 sequences, with just over 20% occurring only once. Source: PBMCs from blood, taken approximately 20 months after vaccination. Source of these receptors: a man aged 50-75 years who received an inactivated influenza vaccine.

The chain carries TRBV7-3 and TRBJ2-2; weak D call: TRBD2 (5 bases). V was trimmed by 1 base and J by 0 bases, leaving 9 bases between them. CDR3 size: 16 residues. Germline CDR1 and CDR2: SGHTA and FQGTGA. CDR3 coding DNA: TGTGCCAGCAGCTTAAATTCGGGAACGAACACCGGGGAGCTGTTTTTT. It specifies CASSLNSGTNTGELFF. Looking up the rest from reference TRBV7-3 and TRBJ2-2 gives the full variable domain: GAGVSQTPSNKVTEKGKYVELRCDPISGHTALYWYRQSLGQGPEFLIYFQGTGAADDSGLPNDRFFAVRPEGSVSTLKIQRTERGDSAVYLCASSLNSGTNTGELFFGEGSRLTVL.

This clonotype was counted only a few times. The rearrangement uses TRBV5-1 and TRBJ2-5, with D unclear. The V gene lost 4 bases and the J gene lost 1 base, with 11 bases spanning the gap. Per the germline V gene, CDR1 is SGHRS and CDR2 is YFSETQ. The CDR3 contains 14 residues. CDR3 in amino acids: CASSLSQVQETQYF. CDR3 DNA sequence: TGCGCCAGCAGCCTTAGTCAGGTCCAAGAGACCCAGTACTTC.